This T cell receptor beta chain is from a study of cytomegalovirus exposure and HLA in healthy donors. Study-wide findings and caveats: In a later analysis, at a false discovery rate of 0.05, 17,000 or so TCR beta sequences matched HLA alleles.

The PCR was carried out with 60 Vbeta primers and 13 Jbeta primers. Generated by immunoSEQ multiplex PCR, the TCRdb table keeps only in-frame clones and is missing some. The repertoire holds more than 110,000 clones, with just under 85% as singletons. In nominal health when sampled, donors likely had unrecorded immune exposures nonetheless. As for this clone: Its cognate antigen is unknown.

This CDR3 contains 12 residues. Germline V gene sequence: CDR1 ENHRY, CDR2 SYGVKD. The germline V and J ends were trimmed by 7 bases and 8 bases, with 14 bases remaining between them. The sample taken for sequencing was PBMCs. The V call is TRBV10-3, the J call TRBJ1-2, with a tentative D call TRBD1 (6 bases). The sequence was collected from a man in his forties in good health and CMV-seropositive. This chain's CDR3 is CAIKQGSEGYTF. CDR3 nucleotides: TGTGCCATCAAACAGGGAAGCGAAGGCTACACCTTC.